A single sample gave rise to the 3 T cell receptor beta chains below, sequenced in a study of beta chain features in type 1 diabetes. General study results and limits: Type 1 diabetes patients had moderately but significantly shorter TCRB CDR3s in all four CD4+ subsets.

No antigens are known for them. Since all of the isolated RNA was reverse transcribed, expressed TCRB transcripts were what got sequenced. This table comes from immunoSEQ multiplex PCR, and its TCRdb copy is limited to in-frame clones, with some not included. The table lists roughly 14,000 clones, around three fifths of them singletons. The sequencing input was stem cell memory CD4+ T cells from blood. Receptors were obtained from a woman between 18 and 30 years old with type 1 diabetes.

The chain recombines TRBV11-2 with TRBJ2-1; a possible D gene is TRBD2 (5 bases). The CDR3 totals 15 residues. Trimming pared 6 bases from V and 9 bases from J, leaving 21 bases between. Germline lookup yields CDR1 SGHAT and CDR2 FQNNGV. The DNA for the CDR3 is TGTGCCAGCAGATCTTGGTCCGTACGACGGGGTGAGCAGTTCTTC. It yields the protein CASRSWSVRRGEQFF.

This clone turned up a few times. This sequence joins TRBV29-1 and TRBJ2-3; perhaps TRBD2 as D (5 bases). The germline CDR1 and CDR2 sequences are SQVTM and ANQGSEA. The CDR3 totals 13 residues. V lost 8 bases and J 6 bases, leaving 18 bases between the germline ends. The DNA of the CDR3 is TGCAGCACCTCGACTACGGCAGCGGATACGCAGTATTTT. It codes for CSTSTTAADTQYF.

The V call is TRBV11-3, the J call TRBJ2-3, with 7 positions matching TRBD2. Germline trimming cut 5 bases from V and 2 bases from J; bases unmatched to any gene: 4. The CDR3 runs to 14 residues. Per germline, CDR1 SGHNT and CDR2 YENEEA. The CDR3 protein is CASSRTSDTDTQYF. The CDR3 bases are TGTGCCAGCAGCCGGACTAGTGACACAGATACGCAGTATTTT.